A single sample gave rise to the 25 T cell receptor beta chains below, sequenced in a study of blood T cells in healthy people across ages. Sample-barcoded 5' priming and a J-beta primer mix drove a second PCR of about 6 to 12 cycles. TCRdb itself ran the 5' RACE reads through MiXCR, one entry per CDR3 protein. The sample consists of approximately 760,000 distinct CDR3 sequences, 25% of them appearing once. Another study also made use of these data, one on T cells of mothers and their children.

The sequenced material came from blood. The origin of the receptors is a boy between 10 and 17 years old in good health.

This clonotype was seen repeatedly, ten times or more. The CDR3 nucleotides read TGTGCCAGCAGTCCACAGGGGGGAGAGACCCAGTACTTC. It encodes CASSPQGGETQYF. The chain has TRBV6-5 and TRBJ2-5; TRBD1 matches 8 bases. With 5 bases clipped from V and 4 bases from J, the junction kept 3 bases outside the gene matches. The germline V gene encodes CDR1 MNHEY and CDR2 SVGAGI. CDR3 length: 13 amino acids.

The chain has TRBV4-3 and TRBJ2-5; D gene ambiguous. The CDR3 sequence is 15 residues long. Per the germline V gene, CDR1 is LGHNA and CDR2 is YSLEER. V was clipped by 4 bases and J by 3 bases, with 15 bases between them. The CDR3 region is CASSPDWSVKETQYF. CDR3 DNA: TGCGCCAGCAGCCCAGACTGGTCGGTTAAAGAGACCCAGTACTTC.

The chain joins TRBV6-6 to TRBJ2-1; unclear D gene. Germline CDR1 and CDR2: MNHNY and SVGAGI (reference sequence). The CDR3 spans 12 residues. V dropped 2 bases and J dropped 5 bases, with 4 bases sitting between them. For the CDR3, the DNA is TGTGCCAGCAGTTACCTTAACAATGAGCAGTTCTTC. Protein: CASSYLNNEQFF.

The chain joins TRBV7-2 to TRBJ2-7; no definite D call. From germline, CDR1 is SGHTA and CDR2 FQGNSA. The CDR3 has 14 residues. Trimming shortened V by 2 bases and J by 2 bases, and 10 bases separated the two germline ends. The CDR3 DNA sequence: TGTGCCAGCAGCTTACAGGTTGACACCTACGAGCAGTACTTC. Its translation is CASSLQVDTYEQYF.

This clonotype was observed a handful of times. V is TRBV7-8 and J is TRBJ2-3; 7 bases are shared with TRBD2. The CDR3 has 15 residues. The germline V gene has CDR1 SGHVS and CDR2 FQNEAQ. V lost 1 base, J lost 2 bases, and 3 bases stayed unmatched. CDR3 DNA sequence: TGTGCCAGCAGCTTAGGACTAGCCTTCACAGATACGCAGTATTTT. Its protein is CASSLGLAFTDTQYF. The full variable domain, rest sourced from reference TRBV7-8 and TRBJ2-3, is GAGVSQSPRYKVAKRGQDVALRCDPISGHVSLFWYQQALGQGPEFLTYFQNEAQLDKSGLPSDRFFAERPEGSVSTLKIQRTQQEDSAVYLCASSLGLAFTDTQYFGPGTRLTVL.

This clonotype was found a few times. The V call is TRBV14, the J call TRBJ2-2; TRBD2 matches at 9 bases. The junction had 0 bases not matched to a gene; V was cut back by 0 bases and J by 1 base. The CDR3 sequence is 16 residues long. The germline CDR1 and CDR2 sequences are SGHDN and FVKESK. The CDR3 here is CASSQELAGNTGELFF. The CDR3 coding sequence is TGTGCCAGCAGCCAAGAACTAGCGGGGAACACCGGGGAGCTGTTTTTT.

This clonotype was seen more than once but under ten times. J is TRBJ2-7 and V is TRBV5-1; D remains ambiguous. This CDR3 has 13 amino acids. Trimming took 5 bases from V and 1 from J, leaving 10 bases between them. Germline CDR1 reads SGHRS; CDR2 reads YFSETQ. The CDR3 DNA follows: TGCGCCAGCAGATTGTCGCTTTCCTACGAGCAGTACTTC. This encodes CASRLSLSYEQYF.

This clonotype was picked up a small number of times. The chain couples TRBV20-1 to TRBJ1-2, with D unresolved. V was cut by 0 bases and J by 8 bases, with 16 bases left in between. CDR1 is DFQATT, CDR2 SNEGSKA, per germline (reference sequence). The CDR3 has 14 amino acids. CDR3 sequence: CSARDGEGFRGYTF. The CDR3 DNA is TGCAGTGCTAGAGACGGGGAAGGCTTTAGGGGCTACACCTTC.

This clonotype was seen a few times. At one of its ends the junction is not consistent with the germline gene, which may arise from a read error. This chain joins TRBV4-1 and TRBJ2-5; TRBD1 aligns across 7 bases. Germline V lookup: CDR1 MGHRA, CDR2 YSYEKL. The CDR3 consists of 15 residues. The CDR3 region has the DNA TGCGCCAGCAGCCAAGGACAGGGAGACCAGGAGACCCAGTACTTC. Amino acids: CASSQGQGDQETQYF.

This clonotype was detected a few times. The V and J genes are TRBV28 and TRBJ2-6, with D perhaps matching TRBD1 (5 bases). In germline, CDR1 is MDHEN, CDR2 SYDVKM. V was trimmed by 4 bases and J by 3 bases, leaving 10 bases between them. The length of the CDR3 is 15 residues. The CDR3: CASSSAGLGANVLTF. In DNA, the CDR3 is TGTGCCAGCAGTTCGGCAGGGCTTGGGGCCAACGTCCTGACTTTC.

This clonotype was seen a few times. The chain couples TRBV7-9 to TRBJ1-4; no clear D gene. Germline CDR1 and CDR2: SEHNR and FQNEAQ (reference sequence). V lost 4 bases and J lost 5, with 8 bases in between. The CDR3 is 13 amino acids. The DNA of the CDR3 is TGTGCCAGCAGCTCACCGGGAAATGAAAAACTGTTTTTT. Translating gives CASSSPGNEKLFF.

The chain uses TRBV7-2 and TRBJ2-1, with 10 bases that match TRBD2. The end of the DNA aligns better with TRBJ2-7, so the J call may be wrong. The germline gives CDR1 SGHTA, CDR2 FQGNSA. CDR3 length equals 13 residues. The CDR3 region has the DNA TGTGCCAGCGGGACTAGCGTAACGTACGAGCAGTACTTC. Translating gives CASGTSVTYEQYF.

CDR3 protein: CASGNGDTQYF. The CDR3 DNA sequence: TGTGCCAGCGGAAACGGGGATACGCAGTATTTT. This chain joins TRBV6-2 or TRBV6-3 and TRBJ2-3; D not certain. The CDR3 extends over 11 amino acids. V was trimmed by 8 bases and J by 6 bases, leaving 9 bases between them. Germline CDR1 and CDR2: MNHEY and SVGEGT.

This chain links TRBV20-1 with TRBJ1-6; D may be TRBD1 (5 bases). The CDR3 runs to 13 residues. Trimming cost V 4 bases and J 4 bases, with 8 bases left between them. Germline V lookup: CDR1 DFQATT, CDR2 SNEGSKA (reference sequence). The CDR3 here is CSAKTEYNSPLHF. The CDR3 nucleotides are TGCAGTGCTAAGACAGAGTATAATTCACCCCTCCACTTT.

A few counts support this clonotype. The genes are TRBV6-4 and TRBJ1-1, with 7 bases fitting TRBD1. This CDR3 has 13 residues. The ends lost 2 bases at V and 8 bases at J; junction bases unmatched: 5. CDR1 is MRHNA and CDR2 is SNTAGT in the germline V gene. CDR3 sequence reads: CASSDRRDSEAFF. DNA of the CDR3: TGTGCCAGCAGTGACCGCCGGGACAGCGAAGCTTTCTTT.

Only a few counts were recorded for this clonotype. The chain uses TRBV7-8 and TRBJ1-1; D perhaps matches TRBD1 (5 bases). This CDR3 is built from 14 residues. Germline V lookup: CDR1 SGHVS, CDR2 FQNEAQ. The V gene lost 5 bases and the J gene lost 1 base, with 11 bases spanning the gap. This chain's CDR3 is CASSLGLRNTEAFF. CDR3 bases: TGTGCCAGCAGCCTGGGACTGCGGAACACTGAAGCTTTCTTT.

This clonotype was picked up many times. The chain combines TRBV29-1 with TRBJ1-2; 8 nucleotides match TRBD1. Germline V gene lookup returns CDR1 SQVTM and CDR2 ANQGSEA. V gave up 6 bases and J gave up 8 bases; unmatched junction bases: 11. The CDR3 sequence is 13 residues long. The CDR3 nucleotides are TGCAGCGTGGCGGACAGGGAAGGGAACGGCTACACCTTC. Its protein product is CSVADREGNGYTF.

CDR3 sequence (DNA): TGTGCCAGCAGCTTAGGAGGTTTCCTAATCCGGGACAGGGGACCTATGAACACTGAAGCTTTCTTT. It yields the protein CASSLGGFLIRDRGPMNTEAFF. The chain is built from TRBV11-2 and TRBJ1-1; 10 bases match TRBD1. The junction had 20 bases not matched to a gene; V was cut back by 1 base and J by 0 bases. CDR1 is SGHAT and CDR2 is FQNNGV in the germline V gene. The CDR3 length is 22 residues.

The V and J genes are TRBV20-1 and TRBJ2-3, with 7 bases identical to TRBD2. V gave up 3 bases and J gave up 2 bases; unmatched junction bases: 2. The germline V gene encodes CDR1 DFQATT and CDR2 SNEGSKA (reference sequence). The CDR3 runs 13 residues. DNA of the CDR3: TGCAGTGCTAGCCGGGACTACACAGATACGCAGTATTTT. Translated: CSASRDYTDTQYF.

The chain links TRBV6-2 or TRBV6-3 to TRBJ1-4; no firm D call. Trimming removed 5 bases from V and 6 bases from J, with 16 bases in between. The CDR3 extends over 15 amino acids. Germline CDR1 and CDR2: MNHEY and SVGEGT. As DNA, the CDR3 is TGTGCCAGCAGTGGCCCCCAAGGATGGGATGAAAAACTGTTTTTT. Translation gives CASSGPQGWDEKLFF.

Only one count was recorded for this clonotype. The chain is built from TRBV24-1 and TRBJ2-5, with D perhaps TRBD1 (6 bases). The closer fit of TRBJ2-7 to the DNA end suggests the J call may be wrong. The CDR3 runs 13 residues. Germline values: CDR1 KGHDR, CDR2 SFDVKD. The CDR3 here is CATSDSGDYEQYF. In DNA, the CDR3 is TGTGCCACCAGTGACTCAGGGGATTACGAGCAGTACTTC.

This clonotype has only a few counts. The V and J genes are TRBV12-5 and TRBJ1-1, with 9 bases aligning to TRBD1. The CDR3 is 14 amino acids. V gave up 6 bases and J gave up 1 base; unmatched junction bases: 3. Germline V CDR1 and CDR2: LGHNT, FRNRAP. The CDR3 region is CASGSDRGNTEAFF. DNA of the CDR3: TGTGCTAGTGGATCGGACAGGGGGAACACTGAAGCTTTCTTT.

This clonotype came up a few times. The chain joins TRBV10-3 to TRBJ1-4; TRBD1 aligns across 9 bases. Losses at the gene ends were 0 bases for V and 8 bases for J; bases not matched to a gene: 7. Germline CDR1 and CDR2: ENHRY and SYGVKD. This CDR3 is built from 16 residues. CDR3 region: CAISESSGTGNEKLFF. Here the CDR3 DNA reads TGTGCCATCAGTGAGTCGAGTGGGACAGGGAACGAAAAACTGTTTTTT.

The gene calls are TRBV5-1 and TRBJ2-5; D might be TRBD1 (5 bases). The V and J ends lost 6 bases and 2 bases respectively, with 14 bases between them. The CDR3 consists of 14 residues. CDR1 and CDR2 (germline): SGHRS, YFSETQ. The chain's CDR3 is CASTTDNMQETQYF. CDR3 in DNA: TGCGCCAGCACAACGGACAATATGCAAGAGACCCAGTACTTC.

This rearrangement joins TRBV3-1 to TRBJ2-1, with D uncertain. V shed 1 base and J shed 8 bases, with 21 bases lying between them. Germline V gene sequence: CDR1 LGHDT, CDR2 YNNKEL (reference sequence). The CDR3 consists of 17 residues. The CDR3 region is CASSQAKITTWGDEQFF. Written as DNA, the CDR3 is TGTGCCAGCAGCCAAGCCAAAATTACTACGTGGGGTGATGAGCAGTTCTTC.